The T cell receptor (beta chain) under discussion was sequenced for a study of liver allograft versus peripheral blood T cells. Study details: Comparing T cell receptor repertoires in transplanted livers with those in recipients' peripheral blood was part of the design. General observations from the study: Reported data describe T cell receptor repertoires within liver allografts as differing from those in peripheral blood.

About this clonotype itself: Its antigen is still unknown.

TCRdb re-called the reads with MiXCR, one entry per CDR3 protein. The data contain several thousand distinct CDR3 sequences, roughly 15% of them seen just once; the ten biggest clones take up roughly 7.1%. This TCR was sampled from a human patient who had a liver transplant. Some T cells may be graft donor cells.

This CDR3 is CASGLEPGTGYAYEQYF. As DNA, the CDR3 is TGTGCTAGTGGTTTGGAACCAGGGACAGGGTATGCGTACGAGCAGTACTTC. The chain joins TRBV12-5 to TRBJ2-7, with 9 bases that match TRBD1. Losses at the gene ends were 1 base for V and 4 bases for J; bases not matched to a gene: 11. There are 17 residues in the CDR3. Germline V gene data show CDR1 as LGHNT and CDR2 as FRNRAP.